This record looks at one T cell receptor (beta chain) sequence and its context. The sample is drawn from a study of blood T cells in healthy people across ages. This CDR3 has 20 residues. Trimming took 1 base from V and 0 from J, leaving 22 bases between them. CDR1 LNHNV and CDR2 YYDKDF come from the germline V gene (reference sequence). Through a sample-barcoded 5' primer and a J-beta primer mix, a second PCR was run for about 6 to 11 cycles. Each CDR3 protein gets one entry after TCRdb re-called the 5' RACE reads with MiXCR. The sample has over 1,500,000 distinct CDR3 sequences; about two fifths are singletons.

The sequencing input was blood. The source is a human donor in good health. J is TRBJ2-1 and V is TRBV15; possibly TRBD2 for D (7 bases). CDR3 loop: CATSRVPGGGYALSYNEQFF. The CDR3 nucleotides are TGTGCCACCAGCAGAGTTCCGGGCGGGGGCTATGCCCTCTCCTACAATGAGCAGTTCTTC. Drawing the rest from reference TRBV15 and TRBJ2-1, the complete variable domain is DAMVIQNPRYQVTQFGKPVTLSCSQTLNHNVMYWYQQKSSQAPKLLFHYYDKDFNNEADTPDNFQSRRPNTSFCFLDIRSPGLGDTAMYLCATSRVPGGGYALSYNEQFFGPGTRLTVL.